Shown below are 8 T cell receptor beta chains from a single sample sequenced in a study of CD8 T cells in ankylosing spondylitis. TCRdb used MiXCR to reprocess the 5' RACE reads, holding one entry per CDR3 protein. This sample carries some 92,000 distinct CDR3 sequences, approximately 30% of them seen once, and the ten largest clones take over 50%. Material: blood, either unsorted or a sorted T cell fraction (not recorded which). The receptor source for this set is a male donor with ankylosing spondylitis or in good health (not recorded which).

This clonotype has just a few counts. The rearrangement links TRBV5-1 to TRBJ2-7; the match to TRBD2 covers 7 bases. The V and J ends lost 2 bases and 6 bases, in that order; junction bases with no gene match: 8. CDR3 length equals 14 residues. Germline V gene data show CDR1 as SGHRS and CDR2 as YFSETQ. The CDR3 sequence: CASSFSAGVGEQYF. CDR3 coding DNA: TGCGCCAGCAGCTTTTCGGCGGGAGTGGGCGAGCAGTACTTC. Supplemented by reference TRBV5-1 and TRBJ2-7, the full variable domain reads KAGVTQTPRYLIKTRGQQVTLSCSPISGHRSVSWYQQTPGQGLQFLFEYFSETQRNKGNFPGRFSGRQFSNSRSEMNVSTLELGDSALYLCASSFSAGVGEQYFGPGTRLTVT.

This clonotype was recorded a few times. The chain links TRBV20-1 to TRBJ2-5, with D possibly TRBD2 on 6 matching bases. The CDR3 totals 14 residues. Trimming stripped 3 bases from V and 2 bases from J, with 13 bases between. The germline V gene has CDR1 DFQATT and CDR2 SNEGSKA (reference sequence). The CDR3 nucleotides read TGCAGTGCTAGCGCTCTAGCGACGCAAGAGACCCAGTACTTC. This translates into CSASALATQETQYF.

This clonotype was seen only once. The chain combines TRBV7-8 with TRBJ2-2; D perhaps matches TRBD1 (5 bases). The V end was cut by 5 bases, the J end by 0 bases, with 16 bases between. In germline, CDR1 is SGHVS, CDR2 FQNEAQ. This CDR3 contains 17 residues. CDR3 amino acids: CASSLPLPGSNTGELFF. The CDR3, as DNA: TGTGCCAGCAGCCTCCCTCTGCCAGGGTCGAACACCGGGGAGCTGTTTTTT.

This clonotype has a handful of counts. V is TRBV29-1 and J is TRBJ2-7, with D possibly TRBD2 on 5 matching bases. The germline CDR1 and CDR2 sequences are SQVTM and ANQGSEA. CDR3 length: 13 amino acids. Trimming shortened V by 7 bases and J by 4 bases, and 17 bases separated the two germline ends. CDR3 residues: CSGILATKYEQYF. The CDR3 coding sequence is TGCAGCGGCATTCTAGCCACGAAATACGAGCAGTACTTC.

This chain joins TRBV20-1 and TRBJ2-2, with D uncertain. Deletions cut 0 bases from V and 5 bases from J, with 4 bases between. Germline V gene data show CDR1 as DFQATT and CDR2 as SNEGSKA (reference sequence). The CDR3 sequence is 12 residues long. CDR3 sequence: CSARERTGELFF. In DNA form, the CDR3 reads TGCAGTGCTAGAGAGAGGACCGGGGAGCTGTTTTTT.

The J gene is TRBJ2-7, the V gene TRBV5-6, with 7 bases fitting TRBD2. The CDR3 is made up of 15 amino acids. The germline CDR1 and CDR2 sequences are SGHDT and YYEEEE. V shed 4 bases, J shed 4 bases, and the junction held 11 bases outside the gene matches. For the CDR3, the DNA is TGTGCCAGCAGCGTTGAGCAGGGCGGGGGATACGAGCAGTACGTC. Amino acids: CASSVEQGGGYEQYV.

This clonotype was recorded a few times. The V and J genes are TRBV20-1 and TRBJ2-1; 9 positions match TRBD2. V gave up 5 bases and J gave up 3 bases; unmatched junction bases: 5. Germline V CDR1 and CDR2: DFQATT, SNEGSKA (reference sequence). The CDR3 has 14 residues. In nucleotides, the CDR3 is TGCAGTGCTCGTCGACTAGCGGACTACAATGAGCAGTTCTTC. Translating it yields CSARRLADYNEQFF.

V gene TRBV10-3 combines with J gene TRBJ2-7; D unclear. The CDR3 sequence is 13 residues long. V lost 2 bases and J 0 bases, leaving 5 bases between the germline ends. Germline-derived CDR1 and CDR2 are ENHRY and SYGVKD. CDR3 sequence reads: CAISEENSYEQYF. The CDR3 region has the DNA TGTGCCATCAGTGAGGAAAACTCCTACGAGCAGTACTTC.